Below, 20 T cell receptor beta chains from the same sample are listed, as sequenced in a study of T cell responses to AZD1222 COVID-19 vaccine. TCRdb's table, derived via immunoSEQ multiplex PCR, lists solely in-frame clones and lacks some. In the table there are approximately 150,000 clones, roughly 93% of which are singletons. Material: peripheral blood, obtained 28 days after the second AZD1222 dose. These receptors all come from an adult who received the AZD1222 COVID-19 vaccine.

CDR3 in amino acids: CASSRGTSKTGELFF. CDR3 sequence (DNA): TGTGCCAGCAGCCGCGGGACTAGCAAAACCGGGGAGCTGTTTTTT. The chain links TRBV16 to TRBJ2-2; 9 bases are shared with TRBD2. The CDR3 contains 15 residues. The V and J ends lost 4 bases and 5 bases, in that order; junction bases with no gene match: 5. From germline, CDR1 is KGHSY and CDR2 FQNENV.

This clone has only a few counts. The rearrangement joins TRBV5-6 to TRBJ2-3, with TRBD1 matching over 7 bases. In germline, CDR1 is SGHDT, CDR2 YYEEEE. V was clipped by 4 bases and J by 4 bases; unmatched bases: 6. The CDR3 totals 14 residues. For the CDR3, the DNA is TGTGCCAGCAGCATTAGACAGGGCTCAGATACGCAGTATTTT. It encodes CASSIRQGSDTQYF.

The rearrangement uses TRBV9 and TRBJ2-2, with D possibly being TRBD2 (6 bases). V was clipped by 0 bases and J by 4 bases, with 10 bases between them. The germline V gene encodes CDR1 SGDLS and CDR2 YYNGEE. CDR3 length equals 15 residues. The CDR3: CASSVEGLPTGELFF. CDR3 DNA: TGTGCCAGCAGCGTAGAGGGACTTCCCACCGGGGAGCTGTTTTTT.

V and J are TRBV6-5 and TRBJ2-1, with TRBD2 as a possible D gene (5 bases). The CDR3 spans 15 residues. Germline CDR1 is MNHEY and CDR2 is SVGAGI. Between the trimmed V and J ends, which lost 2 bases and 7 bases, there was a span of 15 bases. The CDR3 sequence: CASSYRGPSGNEQFF. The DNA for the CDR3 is TGTGCCAGCAGTTACCGGGGTCCCTCGGGTAATGAGCAGTTCTTC.

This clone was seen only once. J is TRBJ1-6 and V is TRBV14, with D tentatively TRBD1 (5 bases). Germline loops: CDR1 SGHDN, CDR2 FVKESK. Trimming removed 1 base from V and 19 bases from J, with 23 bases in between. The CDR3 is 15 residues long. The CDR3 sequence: CASSQVSGLGRTMHF. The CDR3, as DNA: TGTGCCAGCAGCCAAGTTTCGGGACTCGGGAGAACCATGCACTTT.

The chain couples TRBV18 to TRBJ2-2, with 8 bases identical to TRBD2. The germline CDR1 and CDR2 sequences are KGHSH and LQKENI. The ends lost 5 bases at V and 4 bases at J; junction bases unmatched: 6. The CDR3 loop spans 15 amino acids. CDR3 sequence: CASSFGLASTGELFF. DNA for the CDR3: TGTGCCAGCTCATTTGGACTAGCATCCACCGGGGAGCTGTTTTTT.

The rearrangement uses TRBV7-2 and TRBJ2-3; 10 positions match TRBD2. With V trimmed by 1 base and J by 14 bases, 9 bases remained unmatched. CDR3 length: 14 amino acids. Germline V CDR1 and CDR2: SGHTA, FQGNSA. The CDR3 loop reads CASSLGAGGRMPYF. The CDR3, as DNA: TGTGCCAGCAGCTTAGGAGCGGGGGGGAGGATGCCGTATTTT.

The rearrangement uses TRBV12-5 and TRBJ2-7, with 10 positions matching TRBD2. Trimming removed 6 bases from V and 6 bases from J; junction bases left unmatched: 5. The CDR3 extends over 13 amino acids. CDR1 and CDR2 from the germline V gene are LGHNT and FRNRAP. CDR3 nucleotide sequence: TGTGCTAGTGGACTAGCGGGAAAGATCGAGCAGTACTTC. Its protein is CASGLAGKIEQYF.

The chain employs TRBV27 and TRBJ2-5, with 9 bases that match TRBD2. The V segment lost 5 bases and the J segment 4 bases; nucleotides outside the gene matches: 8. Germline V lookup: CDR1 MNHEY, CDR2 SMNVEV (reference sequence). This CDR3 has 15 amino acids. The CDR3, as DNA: TGTGCCAGCAGTCCGGGACTAGCTCGATCAGAGACCCAGTACTTC. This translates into CASSPGLARSETQYF.

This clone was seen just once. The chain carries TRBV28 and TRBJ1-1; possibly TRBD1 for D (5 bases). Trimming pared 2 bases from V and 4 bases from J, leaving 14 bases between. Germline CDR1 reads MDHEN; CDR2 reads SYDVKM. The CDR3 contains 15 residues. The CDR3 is CASSLPGALGTEAFF. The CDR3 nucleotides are TGTGCCAGCAGTTTACCCGGGGCCTTGGGCACTGAAGCTTTCTTT.

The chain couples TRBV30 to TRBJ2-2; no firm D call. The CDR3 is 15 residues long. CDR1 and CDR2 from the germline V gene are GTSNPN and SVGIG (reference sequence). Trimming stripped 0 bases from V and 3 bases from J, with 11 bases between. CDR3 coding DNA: TGTGCCTGGAGTGTAGCTTCAATGGACACCGGGGAGCTGTTTTTT. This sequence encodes CAWSVASMDTGELFF.

The CDR3 DNA reads TGTGCCAGCTCCCCTAATGTCATTTCTGCAACTAATGAAAAACTGTTTTTT. This encodes CASSPNVISATNEKLFF. J is TRBJ1-4 and V is TRBV18, with D unclear. This CDR3 comprises 17 residues. CDR1 KGHSH and CDR2 LQKENI come from the germline V gene. The V end was cut by 6 bases, the J end by 0 bases, with 17 bases between.

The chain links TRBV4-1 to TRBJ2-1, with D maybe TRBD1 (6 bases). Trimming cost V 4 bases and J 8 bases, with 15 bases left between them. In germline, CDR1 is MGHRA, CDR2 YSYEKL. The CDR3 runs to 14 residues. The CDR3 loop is CASSRLIRGHEQFF. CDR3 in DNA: TGCGCCAGCAGCCGCTTGATCAGGGGCCATGAGCAGTTCTTC.

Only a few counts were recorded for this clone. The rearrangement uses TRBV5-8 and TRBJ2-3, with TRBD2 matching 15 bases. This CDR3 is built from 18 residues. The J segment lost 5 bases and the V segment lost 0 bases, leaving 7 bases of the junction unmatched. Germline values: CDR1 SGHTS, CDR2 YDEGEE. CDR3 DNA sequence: TGTGCCAGCAGCTTGGCCGGGACTAGCGGGAGGACGGGAGATACGCAGTATTTT. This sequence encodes CASSLAGTSGRTGDTQYF.

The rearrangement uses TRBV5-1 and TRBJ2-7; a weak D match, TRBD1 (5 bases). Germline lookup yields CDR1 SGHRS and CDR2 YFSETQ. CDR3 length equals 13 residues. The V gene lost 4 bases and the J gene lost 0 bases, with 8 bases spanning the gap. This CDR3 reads CASSNQGSYEQYF. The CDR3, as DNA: TGCGCCAGCAGCAACCAGGGCTCCTACGAGCAGTACTTC.

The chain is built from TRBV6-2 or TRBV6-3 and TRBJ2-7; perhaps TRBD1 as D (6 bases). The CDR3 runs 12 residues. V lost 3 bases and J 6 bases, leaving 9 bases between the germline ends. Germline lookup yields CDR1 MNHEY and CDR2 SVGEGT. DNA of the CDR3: TGTGCCAGCAGTTATCGAGGGGGCGAGCAGTACTTC. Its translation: CASSYRGGEQYF.

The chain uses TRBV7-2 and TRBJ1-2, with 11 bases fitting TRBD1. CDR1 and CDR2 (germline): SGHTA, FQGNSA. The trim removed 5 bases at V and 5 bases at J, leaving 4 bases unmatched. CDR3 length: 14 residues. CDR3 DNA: TGTGCCAGCAGCCGTGGACAGGGGGCGTATGGCTACACCTTC. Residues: CASSRGQGAYGYTF. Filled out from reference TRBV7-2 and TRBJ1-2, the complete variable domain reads GAGVSQSPSNKVTEKGKDVELRCDPISGHTALYWYRQSLGQGLEFLIYFQGNSAPDKSGLPSDRFSAERTGGSVSTLTIQRTQQEDSAVYLCASSRGQGAYGYTFGSGTRLTVV.

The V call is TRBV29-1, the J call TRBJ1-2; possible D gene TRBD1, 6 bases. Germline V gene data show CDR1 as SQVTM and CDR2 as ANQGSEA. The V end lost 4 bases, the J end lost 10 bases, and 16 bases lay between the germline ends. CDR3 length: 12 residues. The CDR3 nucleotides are TGCAGCGTTGGGTCGGACAGACCTCACTACACCTTC. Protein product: CSVGSDRPHYTF.

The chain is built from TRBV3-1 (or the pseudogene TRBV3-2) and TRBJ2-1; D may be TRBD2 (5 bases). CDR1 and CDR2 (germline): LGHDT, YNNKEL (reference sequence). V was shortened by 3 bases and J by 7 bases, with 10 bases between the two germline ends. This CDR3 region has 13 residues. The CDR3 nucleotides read TGTGCCAGCAGCCATTTTAAGCGGAATGAGCAGTTCTTC. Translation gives CASSHFKRNEQFF.

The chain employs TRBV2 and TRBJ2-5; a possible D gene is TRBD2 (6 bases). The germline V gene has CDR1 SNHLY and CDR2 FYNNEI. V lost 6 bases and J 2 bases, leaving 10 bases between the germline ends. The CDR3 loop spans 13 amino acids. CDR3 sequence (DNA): TGTGCCAGCAGCCAGACTAGGCAAGAGACCCAGTACTTC. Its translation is CASSQTRQETQYF. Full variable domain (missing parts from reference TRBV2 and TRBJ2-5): EPEVTQTPSHQVTQMGQEVILRCVPISNHLYFYWYRQILGQKVEFLVSFYNNEISEKSEIFDDQFSVERPDGSNFTLKIRSTKLEDSAMYFCASSQTRQETQYFGPGTRLLVL.